This entry lists 26 T cell receptor beta chains sequenced from one sample in a study of blood T cell repertoires in COVID-19. TCRdb's copy holds only in-frame clones and misses some; the assay was immunoSEQ multiplex PCR. The sample records 270,000 or so clones, approximately 90% being singletons. The material sequenced was PBMCs or T cells enriched from blood (not recorded which). These receptors originate from a man aged 35 to 55 who had been exposed to COVID-19.

The chain recombines TRBV11-2 with TRBJ1-1; D is uncertain. V was shortened by 5 bases and J by 0 bases, with 13 bases between the two germline ends. Looked up from germline, CDR1 is SGHAT and CDR2 is FQNNGV. There are 15 residues in the CDR3. Here the CDR3 DNA reads TGTGCCAGCAGCCCTAATGTGCCGTTGAACACTGAAGCTTTCTTT. Protein: CASSPNVPLNTEAFF. Full variable domain (outside the CDR3, taken from reference TRBV11-2 and TRBJ1-1): EAGVAQSPRYKIIEKRQSVAFWCNPISGHATLYWYQQILGQGPKLLIQFQNNGVVDDSQLPKDRFSAERLKGVDSTLKIQPAKLEDSAVYLCASSPNVPLNTEAFFGQGTRLTVV.

The genes are TRBV7-9 and TRBJ2-2, with 8 bases lining up with TRBD1. Looked up from germline, CDR1 is SEHNR and CDR2 is FQNEAQ (reference sequence). This CDR3 contains 14 residues. With 8 bases clipped from V and 5 bases from J, the junction kept 7 bases outside the gene matches. In nucleotides, the CDR3 is TGTGCCAGCGTAGGACAGGGTAGGACCGGGGAGCTGTTTTTT. This translates into CASVGQGRTGELFF.

J is TRBJ2-3 and V is TRBV9, with D possibly TRBD1 on 5 matching bases. Germline CDR1 is SGDLS and CDR2 is YYNGEE. The CDR3 is 15 residues long. The V and J ends lost 1 base and 2 bases respectively, with 11 bases between them. The CDR3 loop is CASSVSGSHTDTQYF. Written as DNA, the CDR3 is TGTGCCAGCAGCGTATCAGGGTCTCACACAGATACGCAGTATTTT.

The gene calls are TRBV4-1 and TRBJ2-3; TRBD2 aligns across 12 bases. Losses at the gene ends were 2 bases for V and 1 base for J; bases not matched to a gene: 7. The CDR3 has 18 amino acids. CDR1 is MGHRA, CDR2 YSYEKL, per germline. The CDR3 spells CASSQLGLAGGGTDTQYF. The CDR3 bases are TGCGCCAGCAGCCAATTAGGTCTAGCGGGAGGGGGCACAGATACGCAGTATTTT.

In this sample, this clone turned up once. The rearrangement links TRBV28 to TRBJ1-3; D gene ambiguous. The V gene lost 5 bases and the J gene lost 0 bases, with 8 bases spanning the gap. The CDR3 contains 14 residues. In germline, CDR1 is MDHEN, CDR2 SYDVKM. The CDR3 sequence is CASSPGISGNTIYF. CDR3 nucleotides: TGTGCCAGCAGTCCGGGAATCTCTGGAAACACCATATATTTT.

This chain uses TRBV6-5 with TRBJ2-7; D is perhaps TRBD2 (7 bases). The ends were cut back, 6 bases at V and 5 bases at J, with 14 bases in the middle. CDR1 is MNHEY, CDR2 SVGAGI, per germline. CDR3 length: 13 amino acids. DNA of the CDR3: TGTGCCAGCAGAAAGGGGGGGTCCCACGAGCAGTACTTC. This codes for CASRKGGSHEQYF.

The rearrangement uses TRBV5-1 and TRBJ1-2, with D unresolved. Germline V gives CDR1 SGHRS, CDR2 YFSETQ. This CDR3 has 13 residues. The V gene lost 4 bases and the J gene lost 3 bases, with 10 bases spanning the gap. The CDR3 coding sequence is TGCGCCAGCAGCGCGGGAGCAGACTATGGCTACACCTTC. Translated, it gives CASSAGADYGYTF.

The V gene is TRBV19, the J gene TRBJ1-2, with 7 bases lining up with TRBD1. Trimming at V came to 10 bases and at J to 3 bases, leaving 11 bases not matched to a gene. Looked up from germline, CDR1 is LNHDA and CDR2 is SQIVND (reference sequence). CDR3 size: 14 residues. The chain's CDR3 is CATKPTGVDYGYTF. The CDR3 DNA follows: TGTGCCACCAAACCAACAGGGGTTGACTATGGCTACACCTTC.

The genes are TRBV27 and TRBJ1-5; TRBD1 agrees at 9 bases. The V and J ends lost 5 bases and 2 bases, in that order; junction bases with no gene match: 10. This CDR3 region has 17 residues. The germline gives CDR1 MNHEY, CDR2 SMNVEV (reference sequence). Here the CDR3 reads CASSPGQGSFGNQPQHF. The CDR3 DNA sequence: TGTGCCAGCAGTCCCGGACAGGGGTCGTTCGGCAATCAGCCCCAGCATTTT.

This clone was detected only once. The chain links TRBV27 to TRBJ2-3; the D gene is possibly TRBD2 (6 bases). This CDR3 is built from 13 residues. Per the germline V gene, CDR1 is MNHEY and CDR2 is SMNVEV (reference sequence). Deletions cut 7 bases from V and 6 bases from J, with 14 bases between. Here the CDR3 DNA reads TGTGCCAGCACCACGGCGGGGTCGGATACGCAGTATTTT. This codes for CASTTAGSDTQYF.

This rearrangement joins TRBV9 to TRBJ1-2; D gene uncertain. CDR3 length equals 11 residues. Germline CDR1 reads SGDLS; CDR2 reads YYNGEE. The V end lost 2 bases, the J end lost 6 bases, and 5 bases lay between the germline ends. CDR3 sequence: CASSVYDGYTF. CDR3 nucleotides: TGTGCCAGCAGCGTTTATGATGGCTACACCTTC.

The chain joins TRBV3-1 (or the pseudogene TRBV3-2) to TRBJ2-7, with D possibly matching TRBD1 (6 bases). Per germline, CDR1 LGHDT and CDR2 YNNKEL (reference sequence). The CDR3 has 15 residues. Between the trimmed V and J ends, which lost 2 bases and 5 bases, there was a span of 16 bases. CDR3 in DNA: TGTGCCAGCAGCCAAACCCGGGACACGGTGGACGAGCAGTACTTC. Encoded protein: CASSQTRDTVDEQYF.

CDR3 amino acids: CASKSPSGRNTGELFF. The CDR3, as DNA: TGTGCCTCAAAGAGCCCGAGCGGGAGAAACACCGGGGAGCTGTTTTTT. The chain is built from TRBV19 and TRBJ2-2; TRBD2 agrees at 8 bases. In germline, CDR1 is LNHDA, CDR2 SQIVND (reference sequence). V gave up 11 bases and J gave up 2 bases; unmatched junction bases: 13. This CDR3 comprises 16 residues.

The chain joins TRBV6-5 to TRBJ1-3, with a weak D call TRBD1 (5 bases). The CDR3 totals 13 residues. Germline CDR1 MNHEY, CDR2 SVGAGI. V was cut by 6 bases and J by 1 base, with 7 bases left in between. The CDR3 DNA is TGTGCCAGCAGGACAGATTCTGGAAACACCATATATTTT. Translating it yields CASRTDSGNTIYF.

About this clone itself: Other nucleotide sequences in the sample specify the same CDR3. The V and J genes are TRBV5-4 and TRBJ1-1; D is ambiguous. The ends were cut back, 2 bases at V and 0 bases at J, with 8 bases in the middle. CDR1 is SGHNT and CDR2 is YYREEE in the germline V gene (reference sequence). This CDR3 is built from 14 residues. Here the CDR3 reads CASSFGQMNTEAFF. The CDR3 DNA reads as TGTGCCAGCAGCTTTGGGCAGATGAACACTGAAGCTTTCTTT.

Turning to this clone: Other nucleotide sequences in the sample specify the same CDR3. The chain joins TRBV30 to TRBJ1-5; D is uncertain. Germline V lookup: CDR1 GTSNPN, CDR2 SVGIG (reference sequence). This CDR3 comprises 13 residues. The ends were cut back, 0 bases at V and 2 bases at J, with 5 bases in the middle. The CDR3 nucleotides are TGTGCCTGGAGTGTACTCGGCAATCAGCCCCAGCATTTT. Its translation: CAWSVLGNQPQHF.

Only one count was recorded for this clone. CDR3 DNA: TGCGCCAGCAGCTTTAGTTCGGGGTCCTACAATGAGCAGTTCTTC. This sequence encodes CASSFSSGSYNEQFF. V and J are TRBV5-1 and TRBJ2-1; D perhaps matches TRBD2 (5 bases). Germline CDR1 and CDR2: SGHRS and YFSETQ. The CDR3 has 15 residues. V was shortened by 2 bases and J by 1 base, with 10 bases between the two germline ends.

The chain combines TRBV27 with TRBJ1-5; TRBD1 matches at 8 bases. V was clipped by 4 bases and J by 6 bases; unmatched bases: 8. The V gene's germline CDR1 is MNHEY and CDR2 SMNVEV (reference sequence). This CDR3 has 15 residues. The CDR3: CASSSMTGESQPQHF. The CDR3 DNA reads as TGTGCCAGCAGTTCGATGACAGGGGAGAGTCAGCCCCAGCATTTT.

The chain links TRBV15 to TRBJ1-2, with TRBD1 matching 8 bases. After removal of 5 bases from V and 6 bases from J, the junction contained 8 bases not matched to a gene. The germline V gene encodes CDR1 LNHNV and CDR2 YYDKDF (reference sequence). This CDR3 has 14 residues. The CDR3 protein is CATSVRQGIDGYTF. For the CDR3, the DNA is TGTGCCACCAGCGTTCGACAGGGGATCGATGGCTACACCTTC.

This chain links TRBV3-1 (or the pseudogene TRBV3-2) with TRBJ1-1, with TRBD1 matching 12 bases. After removal of 3 bases from V and 10 bases from J, the junction contained 15 bases not matched to a gene. Looked up from germline, CDR1 is LGHDT and CDR2 is YNNKEL (reference sequence). This CDR3 has 17 residues. Here the CDR3 reads CASSHPLTGTGGNGAFF. CDR3 in DNA: TGTGCCAGCAGCCATCCCCTAACCGGGACAGGGGGCAATGGAGCTTTCTTT.

The rearrangement joins TRBV7-3 to TRBJ2-1, with D possibly TRBD1 on 5 matching bases. This CDR3 has 14 residues. Between the trimmed V and J ends, which lost 5 bases and 6 bases, there was a span of 14 bases. Looked up from germline, CDR1 is SGHTA and CDR2 is FQGTGA. The CDR3 sequence: CASSPNRRGNEQFF. For the CDR3, the DNA is TGTGCCAGCAGCCCTAACCGAAGGGGCAATGAGCAGTTCTTC. The full variable domain, rest sourced from reference TRBV7-3 and TRBJ2-1, is GAGVSQTPSNKVTEKGKYVELRCDPISGHTALYWYRQSLGQGPEFLIYFQGTGAADDSGLPNDRFFAVRPEGSVSTLKIQRTERGDSAVYLCASSPNRRGNEQFFGPGTRLTVL.

V gene TRBV5-1 combines with J gene TRBJ2-3; unclear D gene. The germline V gene encodes CDR1 SGHRS and CDR2 YFSETQ. The CDR3 spans 16 residues. Trimming removed 0 bases at V and 1 base at J, with 12 bases between. The CDR3 reads CASSLESHPGTDTQYF. The CDR3 region has the DNA TGCGCCAGCAGCTTGGAGTCTCACCCGGGCACAGATACGCAGTATTTT.

This chain joins TRBV6-5 and TRBJ2-7, with 8 positions matching TRBD2. Germline V gene sequence: CDR1 MNHEY, CDR2 SVGAGI. V trimming: 6 bases; J trimming: 2 bases; junction bases outside the gene matches: 3. CDR3 length: 13 residues. The CDR3 here is CASRQTSAYEQYF. In nucleotides, the CDR3 is TGTGCCAGCAGACAGACTAGCGCCTACGAGCAGTACTTC.

The chain employs TRBV14 and TRBJ2-5; D is possibly TRBD1 (6 bases). Trimming shortened V by 3 bases and J by 2 bases, and 13 bases separated the two germline ends. Per germline, CDR1 SGHDN and CDR2 FVKESK. The CDR3 contains 15 residues. The CDR3 sequence: CASSQITGSQETQYF. DNA of the CDR3: TGTGCCAGCAGCCAGATAACAGGGTCACAAGAGACCCAGTACTTC.

The chain recombines TRBV19 with TRBJ2-5; D gene ambiguous. V was clipped by 4 bases and J by 5 bases, with 8 bases between them. The germline gives CDR1 LNHDA, CDR2 SQIVND (reference sequence). This CDR3 spans 12 amino acids. The CDR3 DNA reads as TGTGCCAGTAGTAGATCCGGGGAGACCCAGTACTTC. Amino acids: CASSRSGETQYF.

V is TRBV29-1 and J is TRBJ1-1, with 8 bases fitting TRBD1. This CDR3 comprises 12 residues. Trimming cost V 4 bases and J 3 bases; bases outside gene matches: 1. Germline V gene data show CDR1 as SQVTM and CDR2 as ANQGSEA. CDR3 DNA sequence: TGCAGCGTTGTCAGGGGGCACACTGAAGCTTTCTTT. Its translation is CSVVRGHTEAFF.